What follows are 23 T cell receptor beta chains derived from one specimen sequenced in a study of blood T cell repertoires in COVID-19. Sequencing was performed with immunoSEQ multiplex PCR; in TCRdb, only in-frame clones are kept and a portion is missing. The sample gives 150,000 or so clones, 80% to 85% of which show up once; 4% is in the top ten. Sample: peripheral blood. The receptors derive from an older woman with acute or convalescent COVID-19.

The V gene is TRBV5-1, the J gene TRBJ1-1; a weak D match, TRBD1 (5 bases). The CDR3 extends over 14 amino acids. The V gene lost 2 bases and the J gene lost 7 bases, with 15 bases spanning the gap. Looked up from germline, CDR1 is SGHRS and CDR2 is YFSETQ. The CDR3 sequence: CASSFTGTRSEAFF. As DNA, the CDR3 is TGCGCCAGCAGCTTCACCGGGACTCGTAGTGAAGCTTTCTTT.

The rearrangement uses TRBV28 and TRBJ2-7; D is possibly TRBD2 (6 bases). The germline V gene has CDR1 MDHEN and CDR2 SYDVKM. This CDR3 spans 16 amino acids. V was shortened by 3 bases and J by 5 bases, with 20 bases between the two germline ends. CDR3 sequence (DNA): TGTGCCAGCAGTTTTCTCTTAGAACTAGCTCGGGACGAGCAGTACTTC. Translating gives CASSFLLELARDEQYF.

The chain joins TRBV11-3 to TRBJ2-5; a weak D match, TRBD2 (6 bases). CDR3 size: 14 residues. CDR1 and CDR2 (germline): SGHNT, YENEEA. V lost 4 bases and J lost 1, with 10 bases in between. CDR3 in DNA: TGTGCCAGCAGCTCGGACTATCCCCAAGAGACCCAGTACTTC. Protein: CASSSDYPQETQYF.

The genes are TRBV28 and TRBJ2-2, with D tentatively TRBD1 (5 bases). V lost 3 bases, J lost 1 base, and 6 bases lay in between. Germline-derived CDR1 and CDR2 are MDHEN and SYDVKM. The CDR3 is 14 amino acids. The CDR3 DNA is TGTGCCAGCAGTTTGACAGTGAACACCGGGGAGCTGTTTTTT. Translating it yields CASSLTVNTGELFF.

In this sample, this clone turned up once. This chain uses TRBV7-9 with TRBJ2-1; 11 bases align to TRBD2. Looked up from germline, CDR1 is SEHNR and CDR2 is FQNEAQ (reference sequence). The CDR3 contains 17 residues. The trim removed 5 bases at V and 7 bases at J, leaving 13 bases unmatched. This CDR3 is CASSISGRGILYNEQFF. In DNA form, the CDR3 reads TGTGCCAGCAGCATTAGCGGGAGGGGAATCCTTTATAATGAGCAGTTCTTC.

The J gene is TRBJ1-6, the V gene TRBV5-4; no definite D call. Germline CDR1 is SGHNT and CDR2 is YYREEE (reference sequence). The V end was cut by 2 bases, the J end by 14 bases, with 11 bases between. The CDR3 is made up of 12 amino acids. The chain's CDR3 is CASSFIDGALHF. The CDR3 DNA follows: TGTGCCAGCAGCTTTATAGACGGGGCCCTCCACTTT.

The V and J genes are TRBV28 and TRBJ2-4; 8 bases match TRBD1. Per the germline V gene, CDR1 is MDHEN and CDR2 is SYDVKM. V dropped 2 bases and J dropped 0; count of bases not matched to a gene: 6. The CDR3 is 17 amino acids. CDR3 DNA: TGTGCCAGCAGTTTAAGGACAGGGAGTTTAGCCAAAAACATTCAGTACTTC. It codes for CASSLRTGSLAKNIQYF.

The CDR3 nucleotides are TGCAGCGTTTTACAGGGGGTCACAGATACGCAGTATTTT. It codes for CSVLQGVTDTQYF. The chain links TRBV29-1 to TRBJ2-3; 8 nucleotides line up with TRBD1. V trimming: 5 bases; J trimming: 2 bases; junction bases outside the gene matches: 3. Germline loops: CDR1 SQVTM, CDR2 ANQGSEA. The CDR3 length is 13 residues.

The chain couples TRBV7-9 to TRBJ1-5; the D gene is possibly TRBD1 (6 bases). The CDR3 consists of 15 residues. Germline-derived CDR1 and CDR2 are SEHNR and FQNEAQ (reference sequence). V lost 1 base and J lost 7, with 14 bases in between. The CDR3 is CASSLEVSQGQPQHF. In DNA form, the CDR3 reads TGTGCCAGCAGCTTAGAGGTCTCCCAGGGGCAGCCCCAGCATTTT.

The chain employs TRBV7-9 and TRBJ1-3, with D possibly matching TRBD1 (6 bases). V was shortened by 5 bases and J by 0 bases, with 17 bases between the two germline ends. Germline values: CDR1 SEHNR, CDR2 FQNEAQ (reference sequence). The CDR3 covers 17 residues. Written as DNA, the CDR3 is TGTGCCAGCAGCCCAAATACGGACAGTTACTCTGGAAACACCATATATTTT. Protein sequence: CASSPNTDSYSGNTIYF.

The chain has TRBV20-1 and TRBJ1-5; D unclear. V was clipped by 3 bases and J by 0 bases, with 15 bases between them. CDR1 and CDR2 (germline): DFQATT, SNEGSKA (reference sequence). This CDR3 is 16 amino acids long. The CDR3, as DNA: TGCAGTGCTAGTGCGATGGGAGATTATAGCAATCAGCCCCAGCATTTT. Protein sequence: CSASAMGDYSNQPQHF.

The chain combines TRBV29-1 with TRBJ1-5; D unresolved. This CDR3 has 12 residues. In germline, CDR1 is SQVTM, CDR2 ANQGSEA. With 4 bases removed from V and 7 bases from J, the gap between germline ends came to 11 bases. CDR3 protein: CSVAESDQPQHF. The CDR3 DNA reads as TGCAGCGTTGCGGAGTCAGACCAGCCCCAGCATTTT.

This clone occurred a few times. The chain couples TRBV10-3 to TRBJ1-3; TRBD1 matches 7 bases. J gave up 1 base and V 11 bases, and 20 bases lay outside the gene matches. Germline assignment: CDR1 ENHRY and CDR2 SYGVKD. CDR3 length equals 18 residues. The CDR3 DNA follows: TGTGCCTACAGGCCCTCCGGGACAGAAAGTCTATCTGGAAACACCATATATTTT. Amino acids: CAYRPSGTESLSGNTIYF.

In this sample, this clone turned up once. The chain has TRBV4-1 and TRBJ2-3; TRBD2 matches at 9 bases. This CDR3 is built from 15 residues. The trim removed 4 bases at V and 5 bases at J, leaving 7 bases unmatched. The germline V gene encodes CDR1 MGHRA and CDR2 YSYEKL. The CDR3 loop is CASSPSGTEGDTQYF. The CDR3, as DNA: TGCGCCAGCAGCCCTAGCGGGACCGAGGGAGATACGCAGTATTTT.

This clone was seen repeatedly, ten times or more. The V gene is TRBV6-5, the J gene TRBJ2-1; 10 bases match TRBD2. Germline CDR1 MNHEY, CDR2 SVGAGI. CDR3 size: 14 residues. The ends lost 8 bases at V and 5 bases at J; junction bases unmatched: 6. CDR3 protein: CASLLAGDNNEQFF. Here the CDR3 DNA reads TGTGCCAGCCTTCTAGCGGGAGACAACAATGAGCAGTTCTTC.

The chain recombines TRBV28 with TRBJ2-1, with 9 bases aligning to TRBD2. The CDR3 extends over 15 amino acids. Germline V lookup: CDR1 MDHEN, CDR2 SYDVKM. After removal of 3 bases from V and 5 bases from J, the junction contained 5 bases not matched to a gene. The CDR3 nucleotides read TGTGCCAGCAGTTTCGCTAGCGGGACTCACAATGAGCAGTTCTTC. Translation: CASSFASGTHNEQFF.

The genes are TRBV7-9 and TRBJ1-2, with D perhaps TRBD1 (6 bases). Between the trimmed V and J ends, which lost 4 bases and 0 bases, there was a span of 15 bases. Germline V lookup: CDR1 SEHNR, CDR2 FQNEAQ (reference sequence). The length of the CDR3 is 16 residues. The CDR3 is CASSYLLDSANYGYTF. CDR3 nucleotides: TGTGCCAGCAGCTACCTGTTGGACAGCGCTAACTATGGCTACACCTTC.

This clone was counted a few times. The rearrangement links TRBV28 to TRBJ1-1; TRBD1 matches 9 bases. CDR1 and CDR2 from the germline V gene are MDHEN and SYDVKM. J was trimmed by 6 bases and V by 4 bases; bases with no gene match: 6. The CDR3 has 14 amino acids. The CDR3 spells CASSSGQGASEAFF. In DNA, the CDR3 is TGTGCCAGCAGTTCGGGACAGGGAGCCTCTGAAGCTTTCTTT.

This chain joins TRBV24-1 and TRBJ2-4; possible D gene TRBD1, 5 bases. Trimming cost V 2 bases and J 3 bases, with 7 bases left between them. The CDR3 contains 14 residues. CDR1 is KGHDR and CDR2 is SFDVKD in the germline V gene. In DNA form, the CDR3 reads TGTGCCACCAGTGATTGGACAAGCAAAAACATTCAGTACTTC. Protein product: CATSDWTSKNIQYF.

This CDR3 reads CASRKGLAPYNEQFF. For the CDR3, the DNA is TGTGCCAGCAGAAAGGGACTAGCACCCTACAATGAGCAGTTCTTC. This rearrangement joins TRBV6-4 to TRBJ2-1, with 9 bases identical to TRBD2. The CDR3 loop spans 15 amino acids. The V gene end was trimmed by 6 bases and the J gene end by 2 bases; junction bases not matched to a gene: 5. The germline CDR1 and CDR2 sequences are MRHNA and SNTAGT.

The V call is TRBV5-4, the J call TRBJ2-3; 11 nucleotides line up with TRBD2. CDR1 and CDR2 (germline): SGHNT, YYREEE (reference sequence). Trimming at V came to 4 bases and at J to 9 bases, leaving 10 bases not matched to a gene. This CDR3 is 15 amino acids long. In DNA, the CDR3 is TGTGCCAGCAGCCCGGGGACTAGCGGCCCCCGCACGCAGTATTTT. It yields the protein CASSPGTSGPRTQYF.

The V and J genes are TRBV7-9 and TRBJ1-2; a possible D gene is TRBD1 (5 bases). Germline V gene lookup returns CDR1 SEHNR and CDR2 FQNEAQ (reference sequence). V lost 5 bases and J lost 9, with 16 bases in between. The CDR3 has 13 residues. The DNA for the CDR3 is TGTGCCAGCAGCCCCCCAGGGCCGAGTAGCTACACCTTC. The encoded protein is CASSPPGPSSYTF.

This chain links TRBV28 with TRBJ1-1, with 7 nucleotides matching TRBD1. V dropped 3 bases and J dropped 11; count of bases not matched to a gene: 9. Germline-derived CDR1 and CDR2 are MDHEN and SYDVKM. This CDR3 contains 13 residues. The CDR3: CASSFPTGAQAFF. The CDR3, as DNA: TGTGCCAGCAGTTTTCCCACAGGGGCTCAGGCTTTCTTT.